This T cell receptor beta chain was sequenced for a study of blood T cells in healthy people across ages. CDR1 SGHTA and CDR2 FQGNSA come from the germline V gene. The CDR3 runs 16 residues. Trimming removed 2 bases from V and 7 bases from J; junction bases left unmatched: 14. Total RNA, at least 5 micrograms per sample, came from PBMCs. This clonotype was recorded a few times. The authors ran a second PCR of roughly 7 to 11 cycles using a sample-barcoded 5' primer and a J-beta primer mix. TCRdb recomputed calls from the 5' RACE reads with MiXCR, one row per CDR3 protein. The repertoire holds about a million distinct CDR3 sequences, with roughly half as singletons.

V is TRBV7-2 and J is TRBJ2-7; 7 bases fit TRBD1. Sequenced: blood. The clonotype was recovered from an older woman in good health. The CDR3: CASSLRPGGLANEQYF. Written as DNA, the CDR3 is TGTGCCAGCAGCTTACGTCCAGGGGGATTAGCGAATGAGCAGTACTTC.